This passage covers 7 T cell receptor beta chains from one sample sequenced in a study of T cell responses to AZD1222 COVID-19 vaccine. Profiling relied on immunoSEQ multiplex PCR, and the TCRdb table lists in-frame clones only, not all of them. The sample holds tens of thousands of clones, 89% seen once. The sequencing used peripheral blood, collected 28 days after the second AZD1222 dose. The receptor set was obtained from an adult who received the AZD1222 COVID-19 vaccine.

The chain recombines TRBV27 with TRBJ2-2; TRBD1 matches 12 bases. CDR1 MNHEY and CDR2 SMNVEV come from the germline V gene (reference sequence). With 8 bases clipped from V and 9 bases from J, the junction kept 13 bases outside the gene matches. This CDR3 comprises 16 residues. The CDR3 coding sequence is TGTGCCAGCGCCCGCGGGACAGGGGGCGCAAGCTGGGAGCTGTTTTTT. The encoded protein is CASARGTGGASWELFF.

This clone was detected once. The chain is built from TRBV7-2 and TRBJ2-7, with a tentative D call TRBD1 (5 bases). Germline assignment: CDR1 SGHTA and CDR2 FQGNSA. The CDR3 runs to 15 residues. Trimming pared 7 bases from V and 0 bases from J, leaving 16 bases between. The CDR3 DNA reads as TGTGCCAGCACCCGGCAGGGCCCTCCCTCCTACGAGCAGTACTTC. Translation: CASTRQGPPSYEQYF.

The chain combines TRBV10-1 with TRBJ2-7, with unresolved D. The CDR3 extends over 14 amino acids. CDR1 WNHNN and CDR2 SYGVQD come from the germline V gene (reference sequence). The V end was cut by 7 bases, the J end by 2 bases, with 15 bases between. CDR3 nucleotide sequence: TGCGCCAGCATGTCACTGGGTTTTACCTACGAGCAGTACGTC. Its protein product is CASMSLGFTYEQYV.

This clone was detected only once. V is TRBV7-3 and J is TRBJ2-2, with 11 bases matching TRBD2. Germline CDR1 and CDR2: SGHTA and FQGTGA. J lost 4 bases, V lost 2 bases, and 15 bases had no gene match. The CDR3 is 20 residues long. The CDR3 sequence is CASSLSPISLAGGGTGELFF. The DNA of the CDR3 is TGTGCCAGCAGCTTATCCCCTATATCCCTAGCGGGAGGAGGCACCGGGGAGCTGTTTTTT.

This clone was seen more than once but under ten times. This sequence joins TRBV4-3 and TRBJ2-3; maybe TRBD2 (7 bases). The length of the CDR3 is 15 residues. V lost 4 bases to trimming and J lost 2 bases, with 13 bases between them. CDR1 LGHNA and CDR2 YSLEER come from the germline V gene. For the CDR3, the DNA is TGCGCCAGCAGCCTCGCGGGGGCCCCCACAGATACGCAGTATTTT. Translation gives CASSLAGAPTDTQYF.

The sample holds one count of this clone. The CDR3 spells CASSLMGWVRGGSGAIGELFF. CDR3 DNA sequence: TGTGCCAGCAGTTTGATGGGATGGGTCAGGGGCGGGAGCGGGGCGATCGGGGAGCTGTTTTTT. The chain uses TRBV27 and TRBJ2-2; possible D gene TRBD2, 7 bases. Trimming pared 3 bases from V and 7 bases from J, leaving 33 bases between. Looked up from germline, CDR1 is MNHEY and CDR2 is SMNVEV (reference sequence). The CDR3 totals 21 residues.

This clone was seen only once. The V call is TRBV20-1, the J call TRBJ2-3; no clear D gene. This CDR3 spans 11 amino acids. The germline CDR1 and CDR2 sequences are DFQATT and SNEGSKA (reference sequence). V was clipped by 8 bases and J by 4 bases, with 10 bases between them. This CDR3 reads CSPSLPDTQYF. Written as DNA, the CDR3 is TGCAGTCCCTCCCTCCCAGATACGCAGTATTTT.